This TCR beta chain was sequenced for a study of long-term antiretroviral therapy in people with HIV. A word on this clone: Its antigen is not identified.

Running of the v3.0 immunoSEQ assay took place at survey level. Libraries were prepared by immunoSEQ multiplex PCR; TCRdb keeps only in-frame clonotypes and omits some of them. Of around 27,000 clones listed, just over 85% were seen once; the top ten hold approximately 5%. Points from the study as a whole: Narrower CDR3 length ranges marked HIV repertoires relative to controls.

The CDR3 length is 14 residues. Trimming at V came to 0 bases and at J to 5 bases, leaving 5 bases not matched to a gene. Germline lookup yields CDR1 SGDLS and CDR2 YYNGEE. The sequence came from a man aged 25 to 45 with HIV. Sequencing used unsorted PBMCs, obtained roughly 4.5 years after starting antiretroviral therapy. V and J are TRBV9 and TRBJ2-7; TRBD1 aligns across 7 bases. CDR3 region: CASSVGGQRDEQYF. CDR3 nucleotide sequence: TGTGCCAGCAGCGTAGGGGGACAGAGGGACGAGCAGTACTTC.